The clone carrying this T cell receptor (beta chain) came up once. Method: immunoSEQ multiplex PCR; TCRdb's copy keeps in-frame clones and lacks some. The sample lists about 110,000 clones; 88% were seen once. The sample originates from a study of blood T cell repertoires in COVID-19. The germline gives CDR1 SGHDT, CDR2 YYEEEE. CDR3 length equals 15 residues. The trim removed 3 bases at V and 5 bases at J, leaving 7 bases unmatched. The V and J genes are TRBV5-6 and TRBJ2-7; TRBD1 agrees at 11 bases. Sequencing was carried out using peripheral blood. The TCR sequence derives from a human donor in a cohort sampled during active COVID-19. The CDR3 DNA sequence: TGTGCCAGCAGCTACGGGACAGGGGGAGGGGACGAGCAGTACTTC. Amino acids: CASSYGTGGGDEQYF.